This T cell receptor (beta chain) was profiled in a study of beta chain features in type 1 diabetes. Overall study findings and caveats: TCRB CDR3s from Type 1 diabetes patients were moderately but significantly shorter in all four CD4+ subsets.

Expressed TCRB transcripts were sequenced because the isolated RNA had all been reverse transcribed beforehand. The repertoire was sequenced with immunoSEQ multiplex PCR; TCRdb's copy has only in-frame clones and lacks some. Seen here are roughly 370,000 clones, 11% to 15% observed once, and the top ten hold roughly 0.035%. Turning to this clone: The antigen remains unidentified.

Heparinised blood was drawn once per donor, averaging approximately 0.12 L. The CDR3 length is 15 residues. The V gene lost 7 bases and the J gene lost 0 bases, with 13 bases spanning the gap. Germline V gene data show CDR1 as SNHLY and CDR2 as FYNNEI. The chain recombines TRBV2 with TRBJ2-1, with D possibly TRBD2 on 5 matching bases. This sequence was found in a man aged 30-40 years in good health. The sequencing input was naive CD4+ T cells from blood. In DNA, the CDR3 is TGTGCCAGCACCGCGCTAGGGAGCTCCTACAATGAGCAGTTCTTC. The encoded protein is CASTALGSSYNEQFF.